The clone carrying this T cell receptor (beta chain) is a singleton in its sample. The protocol was immunoSEQ multiplex PCR, while the TCRdb copy is restricted to in-frame clones and leaves out a portion. This table holds tens of thousands of clones, approximately 83% found once. This sample was taken from a study of CD4 T cell repertoires in COVID-19. Germline lookup yields CDR1 LGHNA and CDR2 YNFKEQ. Trimming stripped 3 bases from V and 1 base from J, with 9 bases between. CDR3 size: 14 residues. The receptor was isolated from a human donor who had COVID-19. The source material was CD4+ T cells from peripheral blood, sampled after recovery from COVID-19. The chain links TRBV4-2 to TRBJ1-1; unclear D gene. CDR3 DNA sequence: TGTGCCAGCAGCCAGGTAGACACGAACACTGAAGCTTTCTTT. Translating it yields CASSQVDTNTEAFF.